The TCR beta chain under discussion was sequenced for a study of T cells in women clearing cervical HPV infection. All donors had a single incident cervical HPV16 infection, not prevalent. MY09/MY11 PCR detected cervical HPV DNA; dot-blot assigned genotypes. immunoSEQ multiplex PCR used an average of around 1,100 ng genomic DNA. Sequencing was performed with immunoSEQ multiplex PCR; in TCRdb, only in-frame clones are kept and a portion is missing. This sample's table has 31,000 or so clones. With regard to this clone: Its antigen is currently unknown.

The study's findings and limits: T-cell numbers per sample were unknown and may explain richness differences.

This receptor was identified in a woman between 18 and 69 years old with a cervical HPV16 infection that either progressed to CIN3+ or cleared (not recorded which). The sequenced sample was blood buffy coat.

Incomplete CDR3 DNA: TGTGCCTGGAGCAAGGACAGGGGTAGGAATTCACCG. Amino acids: CAWSKDRGRNSP. The complete CDR3 reads CAWSKDRGRNSPLFF. V is TRBV30 and J is TRBJ2-2; 9 bases are a match to TRBD1. The read stops 3 residues short of the end of the CDR3; the missing end is completed from the germline J gene. CDR3 length equals 15 residues. The germline CDR1 and CDR2 sequences are GTSNPN and SVGIG (reference sequence).